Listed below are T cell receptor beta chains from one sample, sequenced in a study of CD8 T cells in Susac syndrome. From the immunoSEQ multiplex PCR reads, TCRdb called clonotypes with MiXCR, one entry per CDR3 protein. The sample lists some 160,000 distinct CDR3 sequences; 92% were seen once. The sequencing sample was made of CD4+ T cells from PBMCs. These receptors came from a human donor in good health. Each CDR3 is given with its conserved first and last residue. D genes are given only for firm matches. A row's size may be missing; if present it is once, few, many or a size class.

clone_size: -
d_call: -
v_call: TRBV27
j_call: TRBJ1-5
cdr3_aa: CASSLQGFQPQHF
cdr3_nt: TGTGCCAGCAGTTTACAAGGTTTTCAGCCCCAGCATTTT

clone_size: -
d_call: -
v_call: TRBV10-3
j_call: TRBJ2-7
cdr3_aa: CAISGQLTYEQYF
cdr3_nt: TGTGCCATCAGCGGACAGCTCACCTACGAGCAGTACTTC

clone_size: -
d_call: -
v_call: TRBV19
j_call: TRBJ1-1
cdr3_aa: CASSSPGQIRTEAFF
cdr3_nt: TGTGCCAGTAGTAGCCCAGGACAAATACGGACTGAAGCTTTCTTT

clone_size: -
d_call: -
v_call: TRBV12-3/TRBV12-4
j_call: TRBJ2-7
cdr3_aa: CASSPVGPYEQYF
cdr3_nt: TGTGCCAGCAGCCCCGTTGGACCCTACGAGCAGTACTTC

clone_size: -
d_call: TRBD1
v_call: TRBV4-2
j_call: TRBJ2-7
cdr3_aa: CASSQEGQGTYEQYF
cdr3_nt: TGTGCCAGCAGCCAAGAGGGACAGGGGACCTACGAGCAGTACTTC

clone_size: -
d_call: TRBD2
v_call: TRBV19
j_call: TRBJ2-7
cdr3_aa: CASSTGTSGSEIYF
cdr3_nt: TGTGCCAGTAGCACCGGGACTAGCGGGAGTGAGATATACTTC

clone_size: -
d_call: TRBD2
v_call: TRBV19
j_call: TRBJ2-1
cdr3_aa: CASSPRGNSYNEQFF
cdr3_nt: TGTGCCAGTAGTCCGCGGGGGAACTCCTACAATGAGCAGTTTTTC

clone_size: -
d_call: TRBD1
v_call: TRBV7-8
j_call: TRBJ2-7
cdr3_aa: CASSLVTGLEQYF
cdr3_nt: TGTGCCAGCAGCTTAGTGACAGGGCTCGAGCAGTACTTC

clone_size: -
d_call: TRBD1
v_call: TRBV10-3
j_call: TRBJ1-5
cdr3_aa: CAIGGQGRQPQHF
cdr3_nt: TGTGCCATCGGAGGACAGGGACGTCAGCCCCAGCATTTT

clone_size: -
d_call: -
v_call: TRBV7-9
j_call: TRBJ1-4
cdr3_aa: CASSLASRGEKLFF
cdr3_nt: TGTGCCAGCAGCTTAGCGTCCAGGGGTGAAAAACTGTTTTTT

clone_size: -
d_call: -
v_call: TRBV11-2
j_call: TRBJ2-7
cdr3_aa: CASSPSTGSKSSYEQYF
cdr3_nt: TGTGCCAGCAGCCCCTCCACCGGGAGCAAGAGCTCCTACGAGCAGTACTTC

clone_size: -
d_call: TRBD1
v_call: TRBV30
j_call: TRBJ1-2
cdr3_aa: CAWLTGPDYGYTF
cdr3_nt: TGTGCCTGGCTGACAGGGCCTGACTATGGCTACACCTTC

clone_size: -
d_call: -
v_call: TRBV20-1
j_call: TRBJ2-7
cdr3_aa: CSARYGGGQGAYEQYF
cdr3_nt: TGCAGTGCTAGATATGGGGGTGGGCAGGGCGCCTACGAGCAGTACTTC

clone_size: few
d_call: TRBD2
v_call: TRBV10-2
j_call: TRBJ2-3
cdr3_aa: CASRLAGVGDTQYF
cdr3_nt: TGCGCCAGCAGATTAGCGGGAGTAGGAGATACGCAGTATTTT

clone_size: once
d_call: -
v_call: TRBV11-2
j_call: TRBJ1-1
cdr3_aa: CASSGSFPGTEAFF
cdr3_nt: TGTGCCAGCAGCGGAAGTTTCCCGGGCACTGAAGCTTTCTTT

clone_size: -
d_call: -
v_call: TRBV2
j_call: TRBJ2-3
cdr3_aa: CASSERAITDTQYF
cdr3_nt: TGTGCCAGCAGTGAACGGGCTATAACAGATACGCAGTATTTT

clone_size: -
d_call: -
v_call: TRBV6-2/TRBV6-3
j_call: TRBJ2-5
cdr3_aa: CASSYTGRKETQYF
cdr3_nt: TGTGCCAGCAGTTACACCGGAAGAAAAGAGACCCAGTACTTC

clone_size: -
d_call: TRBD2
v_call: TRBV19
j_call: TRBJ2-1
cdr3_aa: CASGLAGGNEQFF
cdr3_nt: TGTGCCAGTGGGCTAGCGGGAGGAAATGAGCAGTTCTTC

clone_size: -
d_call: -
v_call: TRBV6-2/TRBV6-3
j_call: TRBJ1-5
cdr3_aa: CASSTGGGNQPQHF
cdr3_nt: TGTGCCAGCAGTACCGGAGGCGGCAATCAGCCCCAGCATTTT

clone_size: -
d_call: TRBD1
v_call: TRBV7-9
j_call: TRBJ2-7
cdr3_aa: CASSWDRYSYEQYF
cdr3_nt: TGTGCCAGCAGCTGGGACAGGTACTCCTACGAGCAGTACTTC

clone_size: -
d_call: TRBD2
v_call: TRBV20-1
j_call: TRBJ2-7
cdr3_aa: CSAPQVGTRHGEQYF
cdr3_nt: TGCAGTGCTCCTCAAGTGGGGACTAGACACGGCGAGCAGTACTTC

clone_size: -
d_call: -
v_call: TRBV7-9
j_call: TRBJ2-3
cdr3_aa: CASSSRGGGPTSTDTQYF
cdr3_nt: TGTGCCAGCAGCTCTAGAGGGGGGGGACCCACTAGCACAGATACGCAGTATTTT

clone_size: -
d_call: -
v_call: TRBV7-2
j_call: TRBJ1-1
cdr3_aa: CASSSAVLGHTEAFF
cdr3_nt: TGTGCCAGCAGCTCCGCCGTGCTGGGGCACACTGAAGCTTTCTTT

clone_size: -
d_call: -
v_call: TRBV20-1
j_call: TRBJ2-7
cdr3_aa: CSARGMGPSYEQYF
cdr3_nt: TGCAGTGCTAGAGGAATGGGGCCCTCCTACGAGCAGTACTTC

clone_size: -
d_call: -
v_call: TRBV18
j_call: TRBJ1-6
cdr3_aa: CASSRDGPYNSPLHF
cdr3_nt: TGTGCCAGCTCACGTGACGGCCCCTATAATTCACCCCTCCACTTT

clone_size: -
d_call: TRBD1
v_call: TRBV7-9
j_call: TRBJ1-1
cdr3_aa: CASTSGQGAGTEAFF
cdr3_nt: TGTGCCAGCACCTCAGGCCAGGGGGCGGGCACTGAAGCTTTCTTT

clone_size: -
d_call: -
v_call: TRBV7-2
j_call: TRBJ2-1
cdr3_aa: CASSLVLGASYNEQFF
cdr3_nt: TGTGCCAGCAGCTTAGTTCTAGGGGCCTCCTACAATGAGCAGTTCTTC

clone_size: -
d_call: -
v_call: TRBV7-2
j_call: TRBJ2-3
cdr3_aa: CASSLEAGRDTQYF
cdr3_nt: TGTGCCAGCAGCTTAGAGGCGGGGCGAGATACGCAGTATTTT